A single sample is the source of the 9 T cell receptor beta chains below, sequenced in a study of T-cell memory formation after mild COVID-19 listed by TCRdb under 2021. Preparation of the library involved 5' RACE. Sequenced on an Illumina NovaSeq 6000. TCRdb reanalyzed the raw reads on its own, using fastp at Q25 for trimming and MiXCR for clone calling, and kept in-frame beta chains. Rows matching on CDR3 protein sequence are summarized as one entry with the most common DNA and genes. This sample has 240,000 or so distinct CDR3 sequences in its table, and around a tenth of those were observed once. The ten largest make up roughly a fifth of the sample. Sequenced material: PBMCs or a T cell subset sorted from them (not recorded which). The receptors here all came from a man younger than 35 who had mild COVID-19 (a few samples of this study predate the infection). The sample titles of this study are shuffled in the database, so cell type and time point are left out; the donor was told from shared clones.

The chain is built from TRBV24-1 and TRBJ2-1; 9 nucleotides align to TRBD1. Germline V gene sequence: CDR1 KGHDR, CDR2 SFDVKD. The CDR3 totals 14 residues. The ends lost 7 bases at V and 7 bases at J; junction bases unmatched: 7. This chain's CDR3 is CATSTGQGRNEQFF. The CDR3, as DNA: TGTGCCACCAGCACCGGACAGGGGAGGAATGAGCAGTTCTTC.

This clonotype occurred many times. The chain carries TRBV25-1 and TRBJ1-2, with TRBD1 identical over 8 bases. CDR3 length: 12 residues. J lost 8 bases, V lost 7 bases, and 6 bases had no gene match. Germline lookup yields CDR1 MGHDK and CDR2 SYGVNS. The CDR3 DNA follows: TGTGCCAGCATGGACAGGGCGGACGGCTACACCTTC. This sequence encodes CASMDRADGYTF.

This clonotype was counted a few times. The rearrangement links TRBV5-1 to TRBJ1-3; no clear D gene. The CDR3 spans 15 residues. Germline loops: CDR1 SGHRS, CDR2 YFSETQ. V lost 0 bases and J lost 5, with 12 bases in between. In DNA form, the CDR3 reads TGCGCCAGCAGCTTGGTCCCCACGGAGAGAAACACCATATATTTT. Translated, it gives CASSLVPTERNTIYF.

This chain joins TRBV20-1 and TRBJ1-5; weak D call: TRBD1 (6 bases). The CDR3 sequence is 14 residues long. Germline CDR1 DFQATT, CDR2 SNEGSKA (reference sequence). The V end was cut by 0 bases, the J end by 4 bases, with 10 bases between. CDR3 protein: CSARDRRGNQPQHF. The CDR3 nucleotides are TGCAGTGCTAGAGATCGAAGGGGGAATCAGCCCCAGCATTTT.

This chain links TRBV5-1 with TRBJ2-7; D not certain. CDR3 length equals 14 residues. Deletions cut 7 bases from V and 6 bases from J, with 20 bases between. From germline, CDR1 is SGHRS and CDR2 YFSETQ. In nucleotides, the CDR3 is TGCGCCAGCCGGACGAACTCGAGCCCCCTCGAGCAGTACTTC. This codes for CASRTNSSPLEQYF. Full variable domain (outside the CDR3, taken from reference TRBV5-1 and TRBJ2-7): KAGVTQTPRYLIKTRGQQVTLSCSPISGHRSVSWYQQTPGQGLQFLFEYFSETQRNKGNFPGRFSGRQFSNSRSEMNVSTLELGDSALYLCASRTNSSPLEQYFGPGTRLTVT.

This chain links TRBV4-3 with TRBJ1-5, with D unresolved. Germline V gives CDR1 LGHNA, CDR2 YSLEER. The V and J ends lost 0 bases and 1 base respectively, with 13 bases between them. This CDR3 comprises 17 residues. Here the CDR3 reads CASSQDYRGGSNQPQHF. CDR3 bases: TGCGCCAGCAGCCAAGACTATCGGGGAGGGAGCAATCAGCCCCAGCATTTT.

This clonotype was counted only a few times. The chain employs TRBV12-3 or TRBV12-4 and TRBJ2-3; D gene uncertain. The CDR3 is 14 amino acids. Deletions cut 2 bases from V and 4 bases from J, with 10 bases between. The CDR3 loop reads CASSLQAPADTQYF. The CDR3 bases are TGTGCCAGCAGTTTACAGGCCCCCGCAGATACGCAGTATTTT.

In this sample, this clonotype turned up a few times. The chain couples TRBV10-3 to TRBJ1-2, with 8 bases fitting TRBD1. Germline CDR1 and CDR2: ENHRY and SYGVKD. This CDR3 spans 15 amino acids. The trim removed 9 bases at V and 2 bases at J, leaving 11 bases unmatched. CDR3 DNA: TGTGCCATTTCCACGAACAGGGGGTTCAACTATGGCTACACCTTC. It specifies CAISTNRGFNYGYTF.

V is TRBV27 and J is TRBJ2-3; 10 bases agree with TRBD1. The trim removed 3 bases at V and 7 bases at J, leaving 4 bases unmatched. Germline V gives CDR1 MNHEY, CDR2 SMNVEV (reference sequence). This CDR3 is built from 14 residues. The CDR3 coding sequence is TGTGCCAGCAGTTTGCGGGACAGGGGACATACGCAGTATTTT. As protein: CASSLRDRGHTQYF.